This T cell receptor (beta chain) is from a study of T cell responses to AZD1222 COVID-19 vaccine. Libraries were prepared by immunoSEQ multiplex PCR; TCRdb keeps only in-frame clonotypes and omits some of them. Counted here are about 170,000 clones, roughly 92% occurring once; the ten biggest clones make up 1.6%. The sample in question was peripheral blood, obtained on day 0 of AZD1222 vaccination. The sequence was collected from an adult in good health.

CDR3 coding DNA: TGTGCCAGCAGCTTAACCGGGCCCGGGCAGCCCCAGCATTTT. It encodes CASSLTGPGQPQHF. The genes are TRBV7-9 and TRBJ1-5; no clear D. The CDR3 extends over 14 amino acids. Deletions cut 2 bases from V and 7 bases from J, with 12 bases between. CDR1 and CDR2 (germline): SEHNR, FQNEAQ (reference sequence).